The 17 T cell receptor beta chains below come from one sample, sequenced in a study of cytomegalovirus exposure and HLA in healthy donors. Amplification used 60 Vbeta primers and 13 Jbeta primers. The repertoire was sequenced with immunoSEQ multiplex PCR; TCRdb's copy has only in-frame clones and lacks some. Among tens of thousands of clones listed, 81% were seen once. The sequenced material came from PBMCs. The receptors originated from a human donor in good health.

CDR3: CSARQNSPLHF. CDR3 nucleotides: TGCAGTGCTAGACAGAATTCACCCCTCCACTTT. This chain joins TRBV20-1 and TRBJ1-6; D is ambiguous. Trimming left V 2 bases short and J 7 bases short, with 3 bases between. Germline values: CDR1 DFQATT, CDR2 SNEGSKA (reference sequence). The CDR3 is 11 amino acids.

The chain links TRBV29-1 to TRBJ2-7, with D perhaps TRBD1 (5 bases). Trimming stripped 4 bases from V and 7 bases from J, with 17 bases between. The CDR3 has 13 residues. The germline V gene has CDR1 SQVTM and CDR2 ANQGSEA. CDR3 sequence (DNA): TGCAGCGTTGTATCCCAGGGAACTGAAGAGCAGTACTTC. Its protein product is CSVVSQGTEEQYF.

The CDR3 is CASSGLGGGYTF. CDR3 coding DNA: TGTGCCAGCAGCGGCTTAGGGGGAGGCTACACCTTC. This sequence joins TRBV7-2 and TRBJ1-2, with TRBD1 as a possible D gene (6 bases). Between the trimmed V and J ends, which lost 5 bases and 8 bases, there was a span of 12 bases. The CDR3 totals 12 residues. Per the germline V gene, CDR1 is SGHTA and CDR2 is FQGNSA.

The CDR3 loop reads CSVAGGNTGELFF. CDR3 nucleotides: TGCAGCGTTGCGGGGGGGAACACCGGGGAGCTGTTTTTT. The gene calls are TRBV29-1 and TRBJ2-2, with TRBD2 matching 7 bases. CDR3 length equals 13 residues. The V and J ends lost 4 bases and 1 base, in that order; junction bases with no gene match: 0. CDR1 and CDR2 (germline): SQVTM, ANQGSEA.

This clone was seen a few times. The chain couples TRBV5-1 to TRBJ2-3; TRBD1 is a possible D gene (5 bases). The CDR3 is 13 residues long. In germline, CDR1 is SGHRS, CDR2 YFSETQ. V lost 3 bases, J lost 8 bases, and 13 bases lay in between. The CDR3 region is CASSSDSRSTQYF. CDR3 nucleotide sequence: TGCGCCAGCAGCTCCGACAGTAGGTCTACGCAGTATTTT.

The V call is TRBV7-2, the J call TRBJ2-2; D is uncertain. Germline V CDR1 and CDR2: SGHTA, FQGNSA. The V and J ends lost 2 bases and 3 bases respectively, with 7 bases between them. This CDR3 contains 14 residues. This CDR3 reads CASSLNGYTGELFF. CDR3 sequence (DNA): TGTGCCAGCAGCTTAAATGGCTACACCGGGGAGCTGTTTTTT. Full variable domain (remainder filled in from reference TRBV7-2 and TRBJ2-2): GAGVSQSPSNKVTEKGKDVELRCDPISGHTALYWYRQSLGQGLEFLIYFQGNSAPDKSGLPSDRFSAERTGGSVSTLTIQRTQQEDSAVYLCASSLNGYTGELFFGEGSRLTVL.

The chain joins TRBV5-1 to TRBJ2-3; TRBD1 agrees at 7 bases. The CDR3 extends over 15 amino acids. Germline V CDR1 and CDR2: SGHRS, YFSETQ. Losses at the gene ends were 0 bases for V and 2 bases for J; bases not matched to a gene: 3. In DNA, the CDR3 is TGCGCCAGCAGCTTGGCAGGGGGATACACAGATACGCAGTATTTT. Protein sequence: CASSLAGGYTDTQYF.

V and J are TRBV11-1 and TRBJ2-7, with 8 bases identical to TRBD1. This CDR3 spans 14 amino acids. Germline V CDR1 and CDR2: SGHAT, FQDESV (reference sequence). The V gene end was trimmed by 5 bases and the J gene end by 3 bases; junction bases not matched to a gene: 6. In DNA form, the CDR3 reads TGTGCCAGCAGCGGAAGGACAGGGCTCTACGAGCAGTACTTC. As protein: CASSGRTGLYEQYF.

The chain uses TRBV11-2 and TRBJ1-2, with a tentative D call TRBD1 (5 bases). Germline V CDR1 and CDR2: SGHAT, FQNNGV. V was cut by 4 bases and J by 1 base, with 13 bases left in between. The length of the CDR3 is 15 residues. CDR3: CASSSRLQVNYGYTF. Here the CDR3 DNA reads TGTGCCAGCAGCTCAAGGTTACAGGTTAACTATGGCTACACCTTC.

The J gene is TRBJ1-1, the V gene TRBV5-1; tentatively, D is TRBD1 (6 bases). V shed 1 base and J shed 1 base, with 11 bases lying between them. Germline V lookup: CDR1 SGHRS, CDR2 YFSETQ. This CDR3 region has 15 residues. CDR3 DNA sequence: TGCGCCAGCAGCTTGCAAGGACAGAGGAACACTGAAGCTTTCTTT. Encoded protein: CASSLQGQRNTEAFF. The full variable domain, its missing parts supplied by reference TRBV5-1 and TRBJ1-1, is KAGVTQTPRYLIKTRGQQVTLSCSPISGHRSVSWYQQTPGQGLQFLFEYFSETQRNKGNFPGRFSGRQFSNSRSEMNVSTLELGDSALYLCASSLQGQRNTEAFFGQGTRLTVV.

The genes are TRBV7-2 and TRBJ2-5, with a tentative D call TRBD2 (6 bases). CDR1 is SGHTA, CDR2 FQGNSA, per germline. CDR3 length equals 15 residues. The V end was cut by 3 bases, the J end by 5 bases, with 16 bases between. The CDR3 DNA reads as TGTGCCAGCAGCTTCGATAGCGGAAGGGAGGAGACCCAGTACTTC. Translation: CASSFDSGREETQYF.

The genes are TRBV7-8 and TRBJ1-2; TRBD1 agrees at 7 bases. After removal of 6 bases from V and 7 bases from J, the junction contained 8 bases not matched to a gene. Germline V lookup: CDR1 SGHVS, CDR2 FQNEAQ. The CDR3 contains 13 residues. The CDR3 DNA reads as TGTGCCAGCAGTACTTCAACAGGGGTTGGCTACACCTTC. This codes for CASSTSTGVGYTF. Full variable domain (remainder filled in from reference TRBV7-8 and TRBJ1-2): GAGVSQSPRYKVAKRGQDVALRCDPISGHVSLFWYQQALGQGPEFLTYFQNEAQLDKSGLPSDRFFAERPEGSVSTLKIQRTQQEDSAVYLCASSTSTGVGYTFGSGTRLTVV.

The gene calls are TRBV5-1 and TRBJ2-5, with TRBD2 identical over 8 bases. Germline assignment: CDR1 SGHRS and CDR2 YFSETQ. This CDR3 has 15 residues. The trim removed 4 bases at V and 5 bases at J, leaving 10 bases unmatched. CDR3 sequence: CASSPIGGAVETQYF. The CDR3 DNA sequence: TGCGCCAGCAGCCCTATCGGGGGGGCGGTGGAGACCCAGTACTTC.

The chain recombines TRBV14 with TRBJ1-1; D remains ambiguous. The ends were cut back, 0 bases at V and 6 bases at J, with 14 bases in the middle. The CDR3 has 15 residues. Germline values: CDR1 SGHDN, CDR2 FVKESK. CDR3 in DNA: TGTGCCAGCAGCCAAGAGGGTTTGGCGGCTTCTGAAGCTTTCTTT. Translating it yields CASSQEGLAASEAFF.

The rearrangement joins TRBV5-4 to TRBJ2-2; tentatively, D is TRBD2 (5 bases). The germline V gene has CDR1 SGHNT and CDR2 YYREEE (reference sequence). The CDR3 has 14 residues. The CDR3 reads CASRAGVNTGELFF. CDR3 bases: TGTGCTTCGCGGGCCGGAGTGAACACCGGGGAGCTGTTTTTT.

V gene TRBV6-5 combines with J gene TRBJ2-5, with D possibly matching TRBD2 (5 bases). The DNA end is a closer match to TRBJ2-7, so the J assignment may be wrong. Germline loops: CDR1 MNHEY, CDR2 SVGAGI. The CDR3 contains 14 residues. The CDR3 spells CASSPDYGSYEQYF. In nucleotides, the CDR3 is TGTGCCAGCAGTCCTGACTACGGATCCTACGAGCAGTACTTC.

This clone was observed a few times. This rearrangement joins TRBV4-3 to TRBJ2-3, with TRBD2 identical over 11 bases. The trim removed 3 bases at V and 2 bases at J, leaving 10 bases unmatched. Germline lookup yields CDR1 LGHNA and CDR2 YSLEER. The CDR3 has 18 residues. The CDR3 loop reads CASSQPPGLAALTDTQYF. In DNA, the CDR3 is TGCGCCAGCAGCCAGCCCCCGGGACTAGCGGCACTCACAGATACGCAGTATTTT.